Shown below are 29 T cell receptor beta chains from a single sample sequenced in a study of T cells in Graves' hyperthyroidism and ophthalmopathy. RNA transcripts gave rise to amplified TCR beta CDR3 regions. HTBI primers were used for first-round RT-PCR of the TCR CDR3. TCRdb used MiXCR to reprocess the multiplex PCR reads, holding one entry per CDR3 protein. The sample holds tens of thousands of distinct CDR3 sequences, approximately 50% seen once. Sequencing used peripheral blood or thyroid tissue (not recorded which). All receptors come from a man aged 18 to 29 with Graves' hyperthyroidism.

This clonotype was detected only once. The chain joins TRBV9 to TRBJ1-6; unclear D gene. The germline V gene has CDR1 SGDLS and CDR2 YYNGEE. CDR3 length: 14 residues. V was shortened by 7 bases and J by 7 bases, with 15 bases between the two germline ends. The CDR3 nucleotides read TGTGCCAGCGGAGAGGTGCAGAGGAATTCACCCCTCCACTTT. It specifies CASGEVQRNSPLHF.

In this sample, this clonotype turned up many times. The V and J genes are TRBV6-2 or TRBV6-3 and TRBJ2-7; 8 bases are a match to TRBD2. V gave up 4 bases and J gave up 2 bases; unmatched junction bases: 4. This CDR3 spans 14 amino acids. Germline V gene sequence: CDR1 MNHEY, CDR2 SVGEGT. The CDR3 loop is CASSFLAGPYEQYF. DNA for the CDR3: TGTGCCAGCAGTTTCCTAGCGGGCCCCTACGAGCAGTACTTC.

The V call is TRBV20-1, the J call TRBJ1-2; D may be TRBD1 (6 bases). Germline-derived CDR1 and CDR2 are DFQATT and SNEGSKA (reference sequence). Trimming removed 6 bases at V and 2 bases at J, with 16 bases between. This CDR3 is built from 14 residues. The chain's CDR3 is CSAHTGLKNYGYTF. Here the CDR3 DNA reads TGCAGTGCACATACAGGGCTAAAGAACTATGGCTACACCTTC.

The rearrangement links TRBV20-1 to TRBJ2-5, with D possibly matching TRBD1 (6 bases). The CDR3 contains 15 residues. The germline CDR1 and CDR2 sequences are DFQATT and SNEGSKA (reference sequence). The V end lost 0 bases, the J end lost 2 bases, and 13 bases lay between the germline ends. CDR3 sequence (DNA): TGCAGTGCTAGAGATCCCAGGGGTGGGCAAGAGACCCAGTACTTC. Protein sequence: CSARDPRGGQETQYF.

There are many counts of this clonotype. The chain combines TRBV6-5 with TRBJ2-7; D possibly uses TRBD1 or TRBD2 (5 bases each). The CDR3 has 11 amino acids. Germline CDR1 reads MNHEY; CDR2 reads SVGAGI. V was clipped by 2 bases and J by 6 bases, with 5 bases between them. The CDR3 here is CASSYGGEQYF. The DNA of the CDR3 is TGTGCCAGCAGTTACGGGGGCGAGCAGTACTTC.

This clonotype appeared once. The chain's CDR3 is CASSPQSNYGYTF. CDR3 DNA: TGTGCCAGCAGCCCACAGTCTAACTATGGCTACACCTTC. The chain couples TRBV7-2 to TRBJ1-2; no reliable D call. Germline V gives CDR1 SGHTA, CDR2 FQGNSA. The CDR3 loop spans 13 amino acids. The V gene lost 5 bases and the J gene lost 0 bases, with 7 bases spanning the gap.

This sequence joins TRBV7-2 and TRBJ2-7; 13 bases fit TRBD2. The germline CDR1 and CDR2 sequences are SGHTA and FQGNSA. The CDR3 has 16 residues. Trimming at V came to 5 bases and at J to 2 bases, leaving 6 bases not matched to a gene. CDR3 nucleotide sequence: TGTGCCAGCAGCATGACTAGCGGGAGGTTACCCTACGAGCAGTACTTC. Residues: CASSMTSGRLPYEQYF.

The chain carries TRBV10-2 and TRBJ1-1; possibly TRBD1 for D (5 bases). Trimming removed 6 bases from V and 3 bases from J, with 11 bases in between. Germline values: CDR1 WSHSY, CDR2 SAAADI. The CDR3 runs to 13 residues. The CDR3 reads CASSRDDDTEAFF. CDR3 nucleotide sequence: TGCGCCAGCAGCCGGGACGATGACACTGAAGCTTTCTTT.

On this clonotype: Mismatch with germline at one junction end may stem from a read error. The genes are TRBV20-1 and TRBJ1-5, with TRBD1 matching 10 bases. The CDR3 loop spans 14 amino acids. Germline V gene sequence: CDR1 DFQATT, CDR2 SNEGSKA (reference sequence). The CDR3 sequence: CSAIRQGAGQPQHF. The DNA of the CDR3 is TGCAGTGCTATCCGACAGGGGGCAGGTCAGCCCCAACATTTT.

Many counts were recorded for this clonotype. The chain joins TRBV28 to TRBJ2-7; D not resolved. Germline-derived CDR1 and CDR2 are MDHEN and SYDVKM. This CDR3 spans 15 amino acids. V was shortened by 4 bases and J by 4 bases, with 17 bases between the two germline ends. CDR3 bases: TGTGCCAGCAGTTCCGAGTATCTGGTTGGGTACGAGCAGTACTTC. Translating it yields CASSSEYLVGYEQYF.

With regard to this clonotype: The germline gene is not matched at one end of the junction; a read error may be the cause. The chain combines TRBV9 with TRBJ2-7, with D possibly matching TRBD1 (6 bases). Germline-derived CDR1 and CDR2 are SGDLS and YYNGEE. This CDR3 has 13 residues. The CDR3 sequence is CASSVAGAYGQYF. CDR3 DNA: TGTGCCAGCAGCGTAGCAGGGGCCTACGGGCAGTACTTC. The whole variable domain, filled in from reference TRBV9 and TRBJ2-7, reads DSGVTQTPKHLITATGQRVTLRCSPRSGDLSVYWYQQSLDQGLQFLIQYYNGEERAKGNILERFSAQQFPDLHSELNLSSLELGDSALYFCASSVAGAYGQYFGPGTRLTVT.

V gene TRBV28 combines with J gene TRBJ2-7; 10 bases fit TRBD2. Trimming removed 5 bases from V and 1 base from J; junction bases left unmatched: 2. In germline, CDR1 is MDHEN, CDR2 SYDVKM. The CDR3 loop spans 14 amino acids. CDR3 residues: CASSRTSGSYEQYF. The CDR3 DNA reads TGTGCCAGCAGTCGGACTAGCGGTTCCTACGAGCAGTACTTC.

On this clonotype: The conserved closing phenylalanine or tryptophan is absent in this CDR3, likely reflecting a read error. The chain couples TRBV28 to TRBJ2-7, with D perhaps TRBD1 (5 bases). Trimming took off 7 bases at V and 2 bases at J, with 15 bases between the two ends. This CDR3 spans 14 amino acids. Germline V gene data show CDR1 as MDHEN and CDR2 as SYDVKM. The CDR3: CASKTIDSPYEQYL. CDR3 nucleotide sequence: TGTGCCAGCAAAACAATAGACAGCCCCTACGAGCAGTACCTC.

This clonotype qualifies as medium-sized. The CDR3 sequence: CASSEDRAHGYTF. CDR3 bases: TGTGCCAGCAGTGAGGACAGGGCCCATGGCTACACCTTC. This rearrangement joins TRBV2 to TRBJ1-2, with 8 bases identical to TRBD1. Germline trimming cut 3 bases from V and 6 bases from J; bases unmatched to any gene: 3. Germline V lookup: CDR1 SNHLY, CDR2 FYNNEI. This CDR3 has 13 residues.

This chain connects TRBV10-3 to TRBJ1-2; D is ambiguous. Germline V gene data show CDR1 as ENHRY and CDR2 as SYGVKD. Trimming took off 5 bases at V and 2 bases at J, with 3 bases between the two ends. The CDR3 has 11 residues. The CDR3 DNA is TGTGCCATCAGTCAGAACTATGGCTACACCTTC. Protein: CAISQNYGYTF.

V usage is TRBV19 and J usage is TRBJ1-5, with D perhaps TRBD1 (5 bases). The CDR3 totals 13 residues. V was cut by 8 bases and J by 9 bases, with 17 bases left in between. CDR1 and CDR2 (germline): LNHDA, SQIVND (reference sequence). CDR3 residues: CASSGLSWRPQHF. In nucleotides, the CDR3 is TGTGCCAGTTCGGGACTATCGTGGAGGCCCCAGCATTTT.

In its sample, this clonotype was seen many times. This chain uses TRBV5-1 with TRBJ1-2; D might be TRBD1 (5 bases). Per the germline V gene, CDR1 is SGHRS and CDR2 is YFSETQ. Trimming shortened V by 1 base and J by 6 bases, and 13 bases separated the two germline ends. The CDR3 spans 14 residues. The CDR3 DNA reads TGCGCCAGCAGCTTGATGGGGCCCACAGATGGCTACACCTTC. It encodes CASSLMGPTDGYTF.

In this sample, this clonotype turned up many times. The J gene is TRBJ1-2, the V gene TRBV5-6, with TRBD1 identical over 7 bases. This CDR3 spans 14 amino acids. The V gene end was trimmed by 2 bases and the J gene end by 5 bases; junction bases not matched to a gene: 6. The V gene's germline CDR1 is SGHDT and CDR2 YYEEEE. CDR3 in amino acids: CASSLRGPRYGYTF. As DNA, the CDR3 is TGTGCCAGCAGCTTAAGGGGGCCGAGGTATGGCTACACCTTC.

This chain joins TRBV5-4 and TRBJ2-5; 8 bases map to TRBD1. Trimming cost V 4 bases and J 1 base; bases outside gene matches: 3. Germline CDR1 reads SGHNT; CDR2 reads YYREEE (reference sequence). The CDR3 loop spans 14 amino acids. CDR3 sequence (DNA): TGTGCCAGCAGCCACAGGGGGATCCAAGAGACCCAGTACTTC. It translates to CASSHRGIQETQYF.

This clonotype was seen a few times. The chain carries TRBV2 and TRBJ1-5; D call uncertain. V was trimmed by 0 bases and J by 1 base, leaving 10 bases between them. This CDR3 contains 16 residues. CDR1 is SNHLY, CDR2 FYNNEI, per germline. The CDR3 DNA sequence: TGTGCCAGCAGTGAAGCGGCGGGGTGGAGCAATCAGCCCCAGCATTTT. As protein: CASSEAAGWSNQPQHF.

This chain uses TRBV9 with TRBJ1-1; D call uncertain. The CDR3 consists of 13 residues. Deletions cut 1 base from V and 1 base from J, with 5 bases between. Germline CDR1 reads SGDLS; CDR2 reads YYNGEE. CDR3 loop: CASSVSGNTEAFF. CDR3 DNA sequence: TGTGCCAGCAGCGTAAGCGGGAACACTGAAGCTTTCTTT.

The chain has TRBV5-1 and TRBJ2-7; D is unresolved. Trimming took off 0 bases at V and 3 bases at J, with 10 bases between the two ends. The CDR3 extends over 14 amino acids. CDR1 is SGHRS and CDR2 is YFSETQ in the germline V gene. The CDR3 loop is CASSLEGLDYEQYF. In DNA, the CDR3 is TGCGCCAGCAGCTTGGAGGGTTTGGACTACGAGCAGTACTTC.

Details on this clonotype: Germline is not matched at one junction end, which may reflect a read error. In DNA, the CDR3 is TGTGCCACCGAAGGCGTCTTAAGCTACGAGCAGCACTTC. Protein: CATEGVLSYEQHF. The chain recombines TRBV10-3 with TRBJ2-7; D is uncertain. The CDR3 covers 13 residues. Looked up from germline, CDR1 is ENHRY and CDR2 is SYGVKD.

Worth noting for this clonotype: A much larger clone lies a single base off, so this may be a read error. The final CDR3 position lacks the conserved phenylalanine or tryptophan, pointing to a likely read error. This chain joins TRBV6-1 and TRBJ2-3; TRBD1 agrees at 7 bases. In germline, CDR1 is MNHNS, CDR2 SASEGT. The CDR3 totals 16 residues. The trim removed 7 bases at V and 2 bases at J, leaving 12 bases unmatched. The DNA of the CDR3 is TGTGCCAGCAATACAGCGTGGACAGGCCCCACAGATACGCAGTATTCT. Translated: CASNTAWTGPTDTQYS.

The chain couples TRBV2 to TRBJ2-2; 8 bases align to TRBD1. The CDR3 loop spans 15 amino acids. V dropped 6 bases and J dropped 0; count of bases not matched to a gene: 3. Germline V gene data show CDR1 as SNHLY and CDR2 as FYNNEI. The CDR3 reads CASRRQGTNTGELFF. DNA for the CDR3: TGTGCCAGCAGAAGACAGGGGACGAACACCGGGGAGCTGTTTTTT.

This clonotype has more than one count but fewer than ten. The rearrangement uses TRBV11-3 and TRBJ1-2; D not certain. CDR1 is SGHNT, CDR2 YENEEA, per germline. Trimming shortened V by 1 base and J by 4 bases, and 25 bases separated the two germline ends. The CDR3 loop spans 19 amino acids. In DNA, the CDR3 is TGTGCCAGCAGCTTAGCCAACTCCGGGCCCCCCCCCCCCCTCTATGGCTACACCTTC. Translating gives CASSLANSGPPPPLYGYTF. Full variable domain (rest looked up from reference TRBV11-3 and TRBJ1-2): EAGVVQSPRYKIIEKKQPVAFWCNPISGHNTLYWYLQNLGQGPELLIRYENEEAVDDSQLPKDRFSAERLKGVDSTLKIQPAELGDSAVYLCASSLANSGPPPPLYGYTFGSGTRLTVV.

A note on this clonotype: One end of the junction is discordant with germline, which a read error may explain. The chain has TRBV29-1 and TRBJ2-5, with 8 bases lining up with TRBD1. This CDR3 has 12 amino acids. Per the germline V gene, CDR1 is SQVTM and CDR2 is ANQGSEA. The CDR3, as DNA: TGCAGCTCGAGGACAGGGATAGAGGCCCAGTACTTC. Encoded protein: CSSRTGIEAQYF.

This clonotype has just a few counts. CDR3 region: CASSELRGGVTYEQYF. The CDR3 DNA sequence: TGCGCCAGCAGTGAGCTGAGGGGAGGAGTGACCTACGAGCAGTACTTC. This chain uses TRBV10-1 with TRBJ2-7; D possibly corresponds to TRBD2 (6 bases). Germline CDR1 reads WNHNN; CDR2 reads SYGVQD (reference sequence). The CDR3 contains 16 residues. Trimming shortened V by 2 bases and J by 2 bases, and 16 bases separated the two germline ends.

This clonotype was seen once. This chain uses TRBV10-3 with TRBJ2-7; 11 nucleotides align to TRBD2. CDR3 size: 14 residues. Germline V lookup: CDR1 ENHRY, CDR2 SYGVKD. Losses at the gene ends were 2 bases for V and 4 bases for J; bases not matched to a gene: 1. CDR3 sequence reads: CAISEIAGGYEQYF. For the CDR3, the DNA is TGTGCCATCAGTGAGATAGCGGGGGGGTACGAGCAGTACTTC.